Each of the 21 T cell receptor beta chains below was sequenced from the same sample in a study of cytomegalovirus exposure and HLA in healthy donors (dated by TCRdb to about 2017). Preparation of the library involved the immunoSEQ multiplex PCR assay. A mixture of 60 forward primers for TCR Vbeta segments and 13 reverse primers for TCR Jbeta segments was used in the multiplex PCR. TCRdb holds this immuneACCESS table with in-frame rearrangements only. Some clones are missing; in checked studies, unresolved V genes explain under half, and the rest has no known cause. In this sample the table shows some 140,000 clones, roughly 70% of which occur a single time. About 1.5% of the sample rests with the top ten. Material for sequencing was PBMCs. These receptor sequences come from a human donor in good health.

The rearrangement joins TRBV5-1 to TRBJ2-5, with 14 bases lining up with TRBD2. V was clipped by 4 bases and J by 5 bases; unmatched bases: 10. Germline V gene data show CDR1 as SGHRS and CDR2 as YFSETQ. This CDR3 spans 17 amino acids. CDR3 sequence reads: CASSPGLAGAFLETQYF. DNA of the CDR3: TGCGCCAGCAGCCCGGGACTAGCGGGAGCCTTCCTGGAGACCCAGTACTTC.

The genes are TRBV9 and TRBJ1-6; no reliable D call. Germline V CDR1 and CDR2: SGDLS, YYNGEE. CDR3 size: 15 residues. V lost 0 bases and J 11 bases, leaving 15 bases between the germline ends. CDR3 in amino acids: CASSVEDETGAPLHF. In DNA, the CDR3 is TGTGCCAGCAGCGTAGAGGACGAAACCGGGGCACCCCTCCACTTT.

The chain combines TRBV28 with TRBJ2-7; TRBD2 aligns across 9 bases. In germline, CDR1 is MDHEN, CDR2 SYDVKM. The CDR3 covers 15 residues. V trimming: 5 bases; J trimming: 4 bases; junction bases outside the gene matches: 9. For the CDR3, the DNA is TGTGCCAGCAGTCCTAGCGGGATTGGTCCTTACGAGCAGTACTTC. Translated: CASSPSGIGPYEQYF.

The chain combines TRBV29-1 with TRBJ2-5; 8 nucleotides match TRBD2. Germline V CDR1 and CDR2: SQVTM, ANQGSEA. The CDR3 runs to 13 residues. The CDR3: CSGSGTRRGAQYF. In DNA, the CDR3 is TGCAGTGGTAGCGGGACCCGCCGGGGGGCCCAGTACTTC.

This clone was counted a few times. This sequence joins TRBV6-5 and TRBJ2-1, with D tentatively TRBD2 (6 bases). Germline V gene sequence: CDR1 MNHEY, CDR2 SVGAGI. This CDR3 spans 15 amino acids. The V gene lost 5 bases and the J gene lost 2 bases, with 13 bases spanning the gap. CDR3 loop: CASSTAGTAYNEQFF. The CDR3 DNA reads TGTGCCAGCAGTACGGCGGGAACCGCCTACAATGAGCAGTTCTTC.

For the CDR3, the DNA is TGTGCCAGCAGCTTAGTAGGGGACAGGGGCCACGAGCAGTACTTC. Translation: CASSLVGDRGHEQYF. The V and J genes are TRBV7-6 and TRBJ2-7, with 10 bases identical to TRBD1. CDR3 length: 15 residues. Germline V gene data show CDR1 as SGHVS and CDR2 as FNYEAQ. V was clipped by 1 base and J by 5 bases; unmatched bases: 5. Full variable domain (remainder filled in from reference TRBV7-6 and TRBJ2-7): GAGVSQSPRYKVTKRGQDVALRCDPISGHVSLYWYRQALGQGPEFLTYFNYEAQQDKSGLPNDRFSAERPEGSISTLTIQRTEQRDSAMYRCASSLVGDRGHEQYFGPGTRLTVT.

This clone appeared a few times. The genes are TRBV4-1 and TRBJ2-3; 13 nucleotides agree with TRBD2. This CDR3 region has 18 residues. The germline gives CDR1 MGHRA, CDR2 YSYEKL. V dropped 3 bases and J dropped 0; count of bases not matched to a gene: 6. The CDR3 reads CASSHGLAGALSTDTQYF. The CDR3 nucleotides read TGCGCCAGCAGCCATGGACTAGCGGGAGCCCTAAGCACAGATACGCAGTATTTT.

The V call is TRBV7-2, the J call TRBJ2-6; the D gene is possibly TRBD2 (6 bases). Deletions cut 4 bases from V and 0 bases from J, with 16 bases between. CDR1 is SGHTA, CDR2 FQGNSA, per germline. This CDR3 comprises 18 residues. In DNA form, the CDR3 reads TGTGCCAGCAGCTCCCGACTAGTCATGGGCTCTGGGGCCAACGTCCTGACTTTC. This gives the protein CASSSRLVMGSGANVLTF.

The rearrangement uses TRBV2 and TRBJ2-5; 10 bases map to TRBD1. The germline gives CDR1 SNHLY, CDR2 FYNNEI. CDR3 length: 15 amino acids. The V segment lost 7 bases and the J segment 4 bases; nucleotides outside the gene matches: 9. As DNA, the CDR3 is TGTGCCAGCATTAACACCGGACAGGGGGGAGAGACCCAGTACTTC. Encoded protein: CASINTGQGGETQYF.

The V and J genes are TRBV5-1 and TRBJ2-5, with a tentative D call TRBD2 (6 bases). The V end lost 0 bases, the J end lost 2 bases, and 17 bases lay between the germline ends. This CDR3 is 17 amino acids long. CDR1 is SGHRS, CDR2 YFSETQ, per germline. Here the CDR3 reads CASSLARGSLRQETQYF. In nucleotides, the CDR3 is TGCGCCAGCAGCTTGGCCCGGGGGTCCCTCCGGCAAGAGACCCAGTACTTC.

The CDR3 here is CASRHQGDARLGYTF. The CDR3, as DNA: TGTGCCAGTAGGCATCAGGGGGACGCTCGTTTGGGCTACACCTTC. This rearrangement joins TRBV19 to TRBJ1-2; TRBD1 matches 7 bases. The ends lost 6 bases at V and 8 bases at J; junction bases unmatched: 15. The CDR3 covers 15 residues. The V gene's germline CDR1 is LNHDA and CDR2 SQIVND (reference sequence).

This rearrangement joins TRBV9 to TRBJ2-7, with TRBD1 matching over 10 bases. The length of the CDR3 is 15 residues. V lost 4 bases and J lost 2; bases outside the gene matches: 6. In germline, CDR1 is SGDLS, CDR2 YYNGEE. CDR3 DNA sequence: TGTGCCAGCAGCTCGTCGGGACAGGGGACCTACGAGCAGTACTTC. Protein product: CASSSSGQGTYEQYF.

There are a few counts of this clone. This chain uses TRBV7-2 with TRBJ2-1; the match to TRBD2 covers 12 bases. Germline CDR1 and CDR2: SGHTA and FQGNSA. The trim removed 10 bases at V and 6 bases at J, leaving 7 bases unmatched. The CDR3 contains 14 residues. CDR3 sequence (DNA): TGTGCCATCCCCCTAGCGGGAGGGGTCAATGAGCAGTTCTTC. Amino acid sequence: CAIPLAGGVNEQFF.

V and J are TRBV5-5 and TRBJ1-1, with 8 nucleotides matching TRBD1. V shed 2 bases, J shed 5 bases, and the junction held 8 bases outside the gene matches. This CDR3 region has 15 residues. Germline V gene lookup returns CDR1 SGHKS and CDR2 YYEKEE (reference sequence). CDR3 nucleotide sequence: TGTGCCAGCAGCTTTCCCACAGGGGGACGGACTGAAGCTTTCTTT. Amino acid sequence: CASSFPTGGRTEAFF.

This clone was found a few times. The V gene is TRBV7-9, the J gene TRBJ2-1, with 11 bases matching TRBD2. The J segment lost 4 bases and the V segment lost 0 bases, leaving 8 bases of the junction unmatched. CDR1 is SEHNR and CDR2 is FQNEAQ in the germline V gene (reference sequence). This CDR3 spans 18 amino acids. This CDR3 reads CASSLALRLAGLYNEQFF. The CDR3 DNA reads TGTGCCAGCAGCTTAGCCTTAAGACTAGCGGGACTTTACAATGAGCAGTTCTTC.

The genes are TRBV18 and TRBJ1-2; maybe TRBD1 (5 bases). V was trimmed by 0 bases and J by 1 base, leaving 6 bases between them. This CDR3 contains 14 residues. Germline-derived CDR1 and CDR2 are KGHSH and LQKENI. CDR3 sequence: CASSPPGLNYGYTF. The CDR3 bases are TGTGCCAGCTCACCACCGGGGCTTAACTATGGCTACACCTTC.

This chain links TRBV27 with TRBJ1-2, with D possibly TRBD1 on 5 matching bases. The germline CDR1 and CDR2 sequences are MNHEY and SMNVEV (reference sequence). Trimming left V 0 bases short and J 4 bases short, with 9 bases between. The CDR3 totals 14 residues. The CDR3 sequence is CASSLSGGTYGYTF. In DNA form, the CDR3 reads TGTGCCAGCAGTTTATCGGGGGGAACCTATGGCTACACCTTC.

V and J are TRBV11-3 and TRBJ2-7; maybe TRBD2 (6 bases). CDR1 and CDR2 (germline): SGHNT, YENEEA. V dropped 1 base and J dropped 3 bases, with 13 bases sitting between them. The CDR3 loop spans 15 amino acids. CDR3 coding DNA: TGTGCCAGCAGCTTAGTAGGCTACGGGAGCTACGAGCAGTACTTC. It encodes CASSLVGYGSYEQYF.

This clone was counted between two and nine times. The CDR3 nucleotides are TGTGCCAGCACCTCGGGTGTGTACTATAGCAATCAGCCCCAGCATTTT. Amino acids: CASTSGVYYSNQPQHF. The chain employs TRBV28 and TRBJ1-5; D is unresolved. The germline V gene encodes CDR1 MDHEN and CDR2 SYDVKM. This CDR3 has 16 amino acids. V was clipped by 7 bases and J by 0 bases, with 16 bases between them.

V usage is TRBV18 and J usage is TRBJ1-1; D unclear. Trimming removed 2 bases at V and 4 bases at J, with 11 bases between. The CDR3 has 14 residues. The germline gives CDR1 KGHSH, CDR2 LQKENI. The chain's CDR3 is CASSPAGVGTEAFF. The CDR3 DNA sequence: TGTGCCAGCTCACCAGCGGGAGTGGGCACTGAAGCTTTCTTT.

This chain links TRBV28 with TRBJ2-7, with D uncertain. Deletions cut 2 bases from V and 6 bases from J, with 8 bases between. The germline CDR1 and CDR2 sequences are MDHEN and SYDVKM. The CDR3 runs to 12 residues. CDR3 protein: CASSLRVGEQYF. CDR3 nucleotides: TGTGCCAGCAGTTTACGGGTTGGCGAGCAGTACTTC.